This TCR beta chain was identified in a study of regulatory T cells in long-lasting Graves disease. Stated time point: newly diagnosed GD, antithyroid drugs for less than 3 months. Extracted RNA from PBMCs served as the source of the TCR library. The CDR3 consists of 14 residues. Germline V gene lookup returns CDR1 SGHAT and CDR2 FQNNGV. Concerning this clonotype itself: A much more abundant neighbour one base away suggests this may be a read error.

Building of the TCR beta libraries involved iRepertoire HTBI primers and Arm-PCR of CDR3 regions. TCRdb analysed the multiplex PCR reads with MiXCR anew, one entry per CDR3 protein. The sample carries roughly 560,000 distinct CDR3 sequences, around 12% recorded once. A further study also used this sample, focusing on T cells in Graves' hyperthyroidism and ophthalmopathy. Per that paper: Most thyroid-expanded clonotypes above 0.001 were also found in blood.

This clonotype originated in a woman aged 30 to 39 with Graves disease. This specimen consisted of peripheral blood mononuclear cells (PBMCs), obtained at new diagnosis, from a patient treated with antithyroid drugs. The chain uses TRBV11-2 and TRBJ2-3; D gene unclear. The J call may be in error: the DNA end matches TRBJ2-1 better. The CDR3 bases are TGTGCCAGCAGTCGATCACCAAAACCAGAGACCCAGTTCTTC. It encodes CASSRSPKPETQFF.